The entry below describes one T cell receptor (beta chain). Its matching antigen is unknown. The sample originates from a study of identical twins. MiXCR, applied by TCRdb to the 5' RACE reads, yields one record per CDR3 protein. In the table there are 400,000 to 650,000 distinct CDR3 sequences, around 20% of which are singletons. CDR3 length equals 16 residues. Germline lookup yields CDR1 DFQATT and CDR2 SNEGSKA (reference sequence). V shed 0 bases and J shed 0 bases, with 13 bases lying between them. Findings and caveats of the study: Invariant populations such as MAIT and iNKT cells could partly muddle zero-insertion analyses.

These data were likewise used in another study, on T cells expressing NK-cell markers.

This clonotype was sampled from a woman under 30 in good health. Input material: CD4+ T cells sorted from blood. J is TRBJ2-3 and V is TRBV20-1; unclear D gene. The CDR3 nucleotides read TGCAGTGCTAGAGACCCGAGCAGGATAAGCACAGATACGCAGTATTTT. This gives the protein CSARDPSRISTDTQYF.